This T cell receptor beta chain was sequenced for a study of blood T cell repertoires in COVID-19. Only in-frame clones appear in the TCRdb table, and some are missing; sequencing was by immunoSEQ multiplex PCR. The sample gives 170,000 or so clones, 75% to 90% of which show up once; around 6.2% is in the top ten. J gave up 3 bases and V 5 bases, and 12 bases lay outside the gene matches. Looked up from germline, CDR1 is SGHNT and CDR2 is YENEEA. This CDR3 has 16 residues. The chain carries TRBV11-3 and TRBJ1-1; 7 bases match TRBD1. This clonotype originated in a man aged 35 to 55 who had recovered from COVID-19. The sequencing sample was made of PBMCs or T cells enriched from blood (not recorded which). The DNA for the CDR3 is TGTGCCAGCAGCCCACAAACATTTACAGGGGACACTGAAGCTTTCTTT. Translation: CASSPQTFTGDTEAFF.